The subject of this entry is one T cell receptor (beta chain). The antigen is not known. With V trimmed by 5 bases and J by 2 bases, 5 bases remained unmatched. CDR1 and CDR2 (germline): ENHRY, SYGVKD. The CDR3 totals 15 residues. The data were taken from a study of T cell responses to AZD1222 COVID-19 vaccine. Points from the study as a whole: There were mostly white British donors and more females than males, and clonal diversity was possibly underestimated.

Some clones are missing from TCRdb's copy, which holds only in-frame ones; the method was immunoSEQ multiplex PCR. The sample lists more than 95,000 clones, roughly 88% seen once, with 20% in the top ten. The chain is built from TRBV10-3 and TRBJ1-4, with 7 positions matching TRBD1. The TCR originated in an adult in good health. Sequences were derived from peripheral blood, sampled on day 0 of AZD1222 vaccination. The CDR3 reads CAISSPGQTNEKLFF. In DNA form, the CDR3 reads TGTGCCATCAGTTCACCGGGACAGACTAATGAAAAACTGTTTTTT.